Listed here are 5 T cell receptor beta chains from one sample, sequenced in a study of long-term antiretroviral therapy in people with HIV. At the survey level, the v3.0 immunoSEQ assay was run. Using immunoSEQ multiplex PCR, the repertoire was profiled, and TCRdb retains in-frame clones only, with some absent. The profile shows about 29,000 clones, roughly 92% of them singletons. The sequences come from unsorted PBMCs, collected 6.2 years after starting antiretroviral therapy. The receptors derive from a man aged 40-55 years with HIV.

CDR3 DNA: TGTGCCAGCAGCCCGGGACTAGTCGTTTTTGAGACCCAGTACTTC. It codes for CASSPGLVVFETQYF. The gene calls are TRBV7-6 and TRBJ2-5; TRBD2 agrees at 8 bases. Germline assignment: CDR1 SGHVS and CDR2 FNYEAQ. The CDR3 is made up of 15 amino acids. V lost 5 bases and J lost 5; bases outside the gene matches: 10.

The chain uses TRBV12-5 and TRBJ2-5, with D possibly matching TRBD1 (6 bases). The CDR3 sequence is 15 residues long. V was trimmed by 6 bases and J by 4 bases, leaving 18 bases between them. The V gene's germline CDR1 is LGHNT and CDR2 FRNRAP. The CDR3, as DNA: TGTGCTAGTGGGCTGTCGTCCTCAGGGGCAGAGACCCAGTACTTC. It yields the protein CASGLSSSGAETQYF. Drawing the rest from reference TRBV12-5 and TRBJ2-5, the complete variable domain is DARVTQTPRHKVTEMGQEVTMRCQPILGHNTVFWYRQTMMQGLELLAYFRNRAPLDDSGMPKDRFSAEMPDATLATLKIQPSEPRDSAVYFCASGLSSSGAETQYFGPGTRLLVL.

This clone came up a few times. This chain uses TRBV6-1 with TRBJ2-3, with 11 bases matching TRBD1. This CDR3 region has 14 residues. CDR1 MNHNS and CDR2 SASEGT come from the germline V gene. With 4 bases clipped from V and 4 bases from J, the junction kept 1 base outside the gene matches. CDR3 sequence reads: CASSGTGGADTQYF. For the CDR3, the DNA is TGTGCCAGCAGTGGGACAGGGGGCGCAGATACGCAGTATTTT.

V gene TRBV29-1 combines with J gene TRBJ2-3; TRBD2 agrees at 8 bases. The junction had 7 bases not matched to a gene; V was cut back by 0 bases and J by 2 bases. Germline V CDR1 and CDR2: SQVTM, ANQGSEA. The CDR3 covers 16 residues. CDR3 in DNA: TGCAGCGTTGAAGACGGCCTAGCGGGCCTCACAGATACGCAGTATTTT. It codes for CSVEDGLAGLTDTQYF.

The chain's CDR3 is CASSRWWGTTYGYTF. The CDR3 region has the DNA TGTGCCAGCAGTCGGTGGTGGGGGACCACCTATGGCTACACCTTC. This sequence joins TRBV28 and TRBJ1-2; weak D call: TRBD1 (5 bases). Germline V gives CDR1 MDHEN, CDR2 SYDVKM. V lost 5 bases, J lost 4 bases, and 17 bases lay in between. The CDR3 is 15 amino acids.